This T cell receptor (beta chain) came from a study of cytomegalovirus exposure and HLA in healthy donors. The length of the CDR3 is 13 residues. Trimming removed 4 bases from V and 7 bases from J; junction bases left unmatched: 6. Looked up from germline, CDR1 is SGHRS and CDR2 is YFSETQ. There are a few counts of this clone. Its antigen remains unidentified. Overall study findings and caveats: A reported reduction in N-insertions relative to the approximately 600-donor mean was seen in an Asian-associated ancestry cluster in a later analysis. Reportedly, HLA-A and HLA-B alleles of most subjects were accurately predicted from TCR beta.

The PCR was carried out with 60 Vbeta primers and 13 Jbeta primers. Generated by immunoSEQ multiplex PCR, the TCRdb table keeps only in-frame clones and is missing some. The sample yields around 50,000 clones, about 50% seen once. The sequenced sample consisted of PBMCs. This clonotype was sampled from a human donor in good health. The chain carries TRBV5-1 and TRBJ1-2; 8 bases map to TRBD1. The CDR3 loop reads CASSRGQGGGYTF. The CDR3 region has the DNA TGCGCCAGCAGCCGCGGACAGGGAGGTGGCTACACCTTC. The full variable domain, rest sourced from reference TRBV5-1 and TRBJ1-2, is KAGVTQTPRYLIKTRGQQVTLSCSPISGHRSVSWYQQTPGQGLQFLFEYFSETQRNKGNFPGRFSGRQFSNSRSEMNVSTLELGDSALYLCASSRGQGGGYTFGSGTRLTVV.